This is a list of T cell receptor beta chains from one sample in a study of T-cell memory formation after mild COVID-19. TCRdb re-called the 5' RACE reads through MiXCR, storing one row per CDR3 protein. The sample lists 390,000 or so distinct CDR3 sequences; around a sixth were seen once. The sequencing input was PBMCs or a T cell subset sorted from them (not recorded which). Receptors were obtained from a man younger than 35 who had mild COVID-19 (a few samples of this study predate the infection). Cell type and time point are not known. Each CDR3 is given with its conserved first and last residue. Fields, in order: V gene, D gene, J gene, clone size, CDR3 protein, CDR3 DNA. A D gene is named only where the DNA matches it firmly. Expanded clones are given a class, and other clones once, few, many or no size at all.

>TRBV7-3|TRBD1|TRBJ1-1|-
CASSSQGVTEAFF
TGTGCCAGCAGCTCCCAGGGGGTGACTGAAGCTTTCTTT
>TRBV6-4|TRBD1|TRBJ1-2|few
CASSETGGYGYTF
TGTGCCAGCAGCGAGACAGGGGGCTATGGCTACACCTTC
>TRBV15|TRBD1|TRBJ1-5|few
CATSARRDSNNQPQHF
TGTGCCACCAGCGCCAGAAGGGACAGCAACAATCAGCCCCAGCATTTT
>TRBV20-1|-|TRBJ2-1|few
CSARRRQGGSNEQFF
TGCAGTGCTCGCCGCCGGCAGGGGGGGTCCAATGAGCAGTTCTTC
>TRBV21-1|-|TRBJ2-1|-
CASSKEAKVYNEQFF
TGTGCCAGCAGCAAAGAGGCGAAGGTTTACAATGAGCAGTTCTTC
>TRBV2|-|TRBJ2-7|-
CASRDGSSYEQYF
TGTGCCAGCAGAGATGGGAGCTCCTACGAGCAGTACTTC
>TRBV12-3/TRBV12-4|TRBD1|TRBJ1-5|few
CAITGTGFNQPQHF
TGTGCCATTACCGGGACAGGCTTCAATCAGCCCCAGCATTTT
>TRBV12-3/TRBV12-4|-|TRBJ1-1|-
CASSLIAGNTEAFF
TGTGCCAGCAGTTTAATCGCAGGAAACACTGAAGCTTTCTTT
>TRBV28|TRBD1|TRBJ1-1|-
CASSPAAGTGKAFF
TGTGCCAGCAGTCCCGCCGCGGGGACAGGTAAAGCTTTCTTT
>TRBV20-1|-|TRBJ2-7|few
CSANPSVYEQYF
TGCAGTGCTAACCCTAGCGTCTACGAGCAGTACTTC
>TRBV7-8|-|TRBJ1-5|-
CASSLRVRSYSNQPQHF
TGTGCCAGCAGCTTACGTGTGCGGAGCTATAGCAATCAGCCCCAGCATTTT
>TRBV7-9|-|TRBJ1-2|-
CASSLDLFYGYTF
TGTGCCAGCAGCTTGGACCTTTTCTATGGCTACACCTTC
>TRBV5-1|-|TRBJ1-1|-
CASSYGGRNTEAFF
TGCGCCAGCAGCTACGGTGGGAGGAACACTGAAGCTTTCTTT
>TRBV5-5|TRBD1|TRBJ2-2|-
CASRRTGSPGELFF
TGTGCCAGCAGAAGGACAGGTTCCCCCGGGGAGCTGTTTTTT
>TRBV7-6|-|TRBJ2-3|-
CASSLDRSDTQYF
TGTGCCAGCAGCTTAGACAGATCGGATACGCAGTATTTT
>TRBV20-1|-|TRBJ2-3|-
CSARMGPSTDTQYF
TGCAGTGCTAGGATGGGGCCTAGCACAGATACGCAGTATTTT
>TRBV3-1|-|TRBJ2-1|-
CASSQRGSYNEQFF
TGTGCCAGCAGCCAACGGGGGAGCTACAATGAGCAGTTCTTC
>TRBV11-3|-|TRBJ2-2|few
CASSPRVNTGELFF
TGTGCCAGCAGCCCCAGGGTCAACACCGGGGAGCTGTTTTTT
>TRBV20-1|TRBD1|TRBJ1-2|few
CSARDLRGPRSYTF
TGCAGTGCTAGAGATCTAAGGGGGCCAAGGAGCTACACCTTC
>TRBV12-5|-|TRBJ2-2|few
CASGYFNTGELFF
TGTGCTAGTGGGTATTTTAACACCGGGGAGCTGTTTTTT
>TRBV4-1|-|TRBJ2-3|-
CASSQETPVLLTHTQYF
TGCGCCAGCAGCCAAGAAACCCCGGTACTACTCACCCATACGCAGTATTTT
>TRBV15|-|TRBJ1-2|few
CATSRDAGSYGYTF
TGTGCCACCAGCAGAGATGCAGGGTCCTATGGCTACACCTTC
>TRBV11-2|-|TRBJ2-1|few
CASSLDRAAEEFF
TGTGCCAGCAGCTTAGATCGAGCCGCTGAGGAGTTCTTC
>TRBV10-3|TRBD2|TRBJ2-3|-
CAISPRAGAFTDTQYF
TGTGCCATCAGTCCCCGGGCGGGAGCCTTCACAGATACGCAGTATTTT
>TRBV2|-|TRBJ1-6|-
CASSEVSNSPLHF
TGTGCCAGCAGTGAAGTGTCTAATTCACCCCTCCACTTT
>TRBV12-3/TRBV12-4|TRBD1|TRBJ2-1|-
CASSSPPDRVVQFF
TGTGCCAGCAGTTCCCCACCCGACAGGGTTGTCCAGTTCTTC
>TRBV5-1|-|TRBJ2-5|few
CASKFEGTQYF
TGCGCCAGCAAGTTCGAGGGGACCCAGTACTTC
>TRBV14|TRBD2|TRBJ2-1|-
CASSRLAFSYNEQFF
TGTGCCAGCAGCCGACTAGCGTTCTCCTACAATGAGCAGTTCTTC
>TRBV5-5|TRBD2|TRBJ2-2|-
CASSLGVLAGVTGELFF
TGTGCCAGCAGCTTGGGTGTCCTAGCGGGGGTAACCGGGGAGCTGTTTTTT
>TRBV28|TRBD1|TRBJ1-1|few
CDSSSPTGDGAFF
TGTGACAGCAGTTCGCCCACAGGGGATGGGGCTTTCTTT
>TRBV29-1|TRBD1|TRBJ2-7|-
CSVERDSAYEQYF
TGCAGCGTTGAGAGGGACAGCGCCTACGAGCAGTACTTC
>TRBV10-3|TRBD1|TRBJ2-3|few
CAISEQGTDTQYF
TGTGCCATCAGTGAACAGGGGACGGATACGCAGTATTTT
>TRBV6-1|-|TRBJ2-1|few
CARGGVYNEQFF
TGTGCCAGGGGCGGGGTATACAATGAGCAGTTCTTC
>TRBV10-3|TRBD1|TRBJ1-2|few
CASTPGQGVIGNYGYTF
TGTGCCTCTACGCCGGGACAGGGGGTTATCGGTAACTATGGCTACACCTTC